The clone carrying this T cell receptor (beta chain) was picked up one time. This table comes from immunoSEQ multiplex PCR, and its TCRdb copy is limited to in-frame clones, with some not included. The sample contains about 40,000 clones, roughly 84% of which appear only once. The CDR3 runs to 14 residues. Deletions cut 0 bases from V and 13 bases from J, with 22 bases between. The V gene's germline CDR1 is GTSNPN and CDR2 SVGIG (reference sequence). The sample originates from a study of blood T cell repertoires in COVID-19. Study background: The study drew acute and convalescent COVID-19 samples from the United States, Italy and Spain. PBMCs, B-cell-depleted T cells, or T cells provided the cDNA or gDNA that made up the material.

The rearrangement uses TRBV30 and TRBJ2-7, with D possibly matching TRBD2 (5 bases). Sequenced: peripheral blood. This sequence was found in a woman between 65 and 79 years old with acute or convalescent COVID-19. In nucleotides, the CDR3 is TGTGCCTGGAGTGTACACCGGGGTCAGGTGCCCCTCTACTTC. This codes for CAWSVHRGQVPLYF.